This T cell receptor beta chain was observed in a study of blood T cell repertoires in COVID-19. The repertoire was sequenced with immunoSEQ multiplex PCR; TCRdb's copy has only in-frame clones and lacks some. The sample lists fewer than 75,000 clones; roughly 91% were seen once. Input material: peripheral blood. The source of this sequence is a man aged 55 to 70 with acute or convalescent COVID-19.

As DNA, the CDR3 is TGCAGCGTTGTTAGGGTCGACAGTAACTATGGCTACACCTTC. Its protein is CSVVRVDSNYGYTF. The chain links TRBV29-1 to TRBJ1-2; weak D call: TRBD1 (5 bases). CDR1 is SQVTM and CDR2 is ANQGSEA in the germline V gene. CDR3 length equals 14 residues. Deletions cut 4 bases from V and 1 base from J, with 13 bases between.